This T cell receptor (beta chain) was captured by sequencing in a study of T-cell reconstitution after alpha-beta-depleted transplantation in children. TCRbeta library preparation incorporated unique molecular identifiers. MiXCR was run by TCRdb on the PCR reads, yielding one entry per CDR3 protein. The table has approximately 520,000 distinct CDR3 sequences, roughly 11% seen once. The CDR3 covers 16 residues. Germline assignment: CDR1 SGDLS and CDR2 YYNGEE. V lost 0 bases and J lost 6; bases outside the gene matches: 4. Findings and limits, study-wide: The study traced high day-60 TCRbeta diversity in some patients to surviving recipient T cells and thymic progenitors. The origin of alpha-beta T cells about two months after transplant was reportedly several hundred expanded graft clones. Fresh T-cell production supplied most of the T-cell counts and diversity seen one year after transplant.

Of note for this clonotype: Its antigen is currently unknown.

The rearrangement joins TRBV9 to TRBJ2-1; 12 bases are a match to TRBD2. Sequencing was performed on PBMCs, mostly from graft donor cells, taken 180 days after TCRalphabeta/CD19-depleted stem cell transplant. The source of this sequence is a female patient aged 2-15 years who had a stem cell transplant for aplastic anemia, so the T cells may come from the graft donor. DNA of the CDR3: TGTGCCAGCAGCGTAGTCGGACTAGCGGGACTCAATGAGCAGTTCTTC. This codes for CASSVVGLAGLNEQFF.